These 27 T cell receptor beta chains were all obtained from the same sample, sequenced in a study of T-cell memory formation after mild COVID-19. TCRdb reanalysed the 5' RACE reads using MiXCR and keeps one entry per CDR3 protein. Of some 57,000 distinct CDR3 sequences listed, 10% to 15% are singletons. The sequenced sample was PBMCs or a T cell subset sorted from them (not recorded which). Receptor source: a man between 18 and 29 years old who had mild COVID-19 (a few samples of this study predate the infection). Cell type and time point are not known.

This clonotype was detected a few times. This chain joins TRBV4-1 and TRBJ2-3, with D possibly TRBD1 on 5 matching bases. Trimming removed 1 base at V and 11 bases at J, with 13 bases between. CDR1 and CDR2 from the germline V gene are MGHRA and YSYEKL. The CDR3 sequence is 13 residues long. Here the CDR3 DNA reads TGCGCCAGCAGCCAAGCGACAGCTTGGGGGCAGTATTTT. Protein sequence: CASSQATAWGQYF.

There are a few counts of this clonotype. The chain has TRBV29-1 and TRBJ1-1; unclear D gene. The V gene lost 4 bases and the J gene lost 1 base, with 19 bases spanning the gap. CDR1 and CDR2 from the germline V gene are SQVTM and ANQGSEA. The CDR3 is made up of 16 amino acids. The CDR3 sequence: CSVATSIWLGNTEAFF. The DNA for the CDR3 is TGCAGCGTTGCAACTTCCATTTGGTTGGGGAACACTGAAGCTTTCTTT. Based on the CDR3 plus reference TRBV29-1 and TRBJ1-1, the full variable domain is SAVISQKPSRDICQRGTSLTIQCQVDSQVTMMFWYRQQPGQSLTLIATANQGSEATYESGFVIDKFPISRPNLTFSTLTVSNMSPEDSSIYLCSVATSIWLGNTEAFFGQGTRLTVV.

The CDR3 DNA reads TGTGCCAGCACCACCCCGGGGGGCACAGATACGCAGTATTTT. Protein sequence: CASTTPGGTDTQYF. The chain links TRBV6-5 to TRBJ2-3, with D possibly matching TRBD2 (6 bases). The V and J ends lost 7 bases and 1 base respectively, with 12 bases between them. Germline V gene lookup returns CDR1 MNHEY and CDR2 SVGAGI. This CDR3 comprises 14 residues.

This clonotype showed up many times. The chain carries TRBV7-8 and TRBJ2-1; D perhaps matches TRBD1 (7 bases). CDR1 is SGHVS and CDR2 is FQNEAQ in the germline V gene. The CDR3 spans 14 residues. Between the trimmed V and J ends, which lost 6 bases and 8 bases, there was a span of 17 bases. DNA for the CDR3: TGTGCCAGCAGTCTCCGGACAGGCGGGGATGAGCAGTTCTTC. Its protein is CASSLRTGGDEQFF. Supplemented by reference TRBV7-8 and TRBJ2-1, the full variable domain reads GAGVSQSPRYKVAKRGQDVALRCDPISGHVSLFWYQQALGQGPEFLTYFQNEAQLDKSGLPSDRFFAERPEGSVSTLKIQRTQQEDSAVYLCASSLRTGGDEQFFGPGTRLTVL.

The sample holds a few counts of this clonotype. The chain is built from TRBV6-6 and TRBJ1-6; D gene ambiguous. Germline V CDR1 and CDR2: MNHNY, SVGAGI (reference sequence). This CDR3 spans 13 amino acids. Trimming took 2 bases from V and 9 from J, leaving 8 bases between them. The chain's CDR3 is CASSYNGLSPLHF. The CDR3 DNA reads as TGTGCCAGCAGTTACAACGGGCTTTCACCCCTCCACTTT.

The chain employs TRBV2 and TRBJ1-2, with 9 bases matching TRBD1. Trimming cost V 5 bases and J 1 base; bases outside gene matches: 8. Germline CDR1 reads SNHLY; CDR2 reads FYNNEI. The CDR3 spans 16 residues. Written as DNA, the CDR3 is TGTGCCAGCAGTACACCCGGGACAGGGATTAACTATGGCTACACCTTC. It is translated as CASSTPGTGINYGYTF.

This clonotype was recorded a few times. This rearrangement joins TRBV2 to TRBJ2-7; TRBD1 agrees at 8 bases. Germline loops: CDR1 SNHLY, CDR2 FYNNEI. Trimming removed 7 bases from V and 5 bases from J; junction bases left unmatched: 1. The CDR3 loop spans 11 amino acids. In DNA form, the CDR3 reads TGTGCCAGCAAGACAGGGGACGAGCAGTACTTC. Amino acid sequence: CASKTGDEQYF.

In this sample, this clonotype turned up many times. The rearrangement joins TRBV10-1 to TRBJ2-1; possibly TRBD1 for D (6 bases). The CDR3 runs to 14 residues. In germline, CDR1 is WNHNN, CDR2 SYGVQD (reference sequence). V was cut by 6 bases and J by 10 bases, with 19 bases left in between. The CDR3 nucleotides read TGCGCCAGCAGCCAGGGGCCGAATGGGTACGAGCAGTTCTTC. Translating gives CASSQGPNGYEQFF.

V is TRBV4-3 and J is TRBJ2-5; 10 bases are a match to TRBD1. Germline V lookup: CDR1 LGHNA, CDR2 YSLEER. CDR3 size: 17 residues. After removal of 4 bases from V and 2 bases from J, the junction contained 10 bases not matched to a gene. CDR3 in amino acids: CASSREFGTGVQETQYF. The CDR3 region has the DNA TGCGCCAGCAGCCGAGAATTCGGGACAGGGGTTCAAGAGACCCAGTACTTC.

This clonotype occurred many times. This rearrangement joins TRBV4-3 to TRBJ2-2, with 9 bases fitting TRBD1. Germline loops: CDR1 LGHNA, CDR2 YSLEER. Losses at the gene ends were 3 bases for V and 3 bases for J; bases not matched to a gene: 8. The CDR3 loop spans 17 amino acids. The CDR3 sequence: CASSQATGTGYTGELFF. The CDR3 DNA reads as TGCGCCAGCAGCCAGGCGACCGGGACAGGGTACACCGGGGAGCTGTTTTTT.

The chain has TRBV7-9 and TRBJ2-6; D gene uncertain. The CDR3 length is 16 residues. Looked up from germline, CDR1 is SEHNR and CDR2 is FQNEAQ (reference sequence). Trimming pared 8 bases from V and 0 bases from J, leaving 14 bases between. CDR3 DNA: TGTGCCAGCGTCCCTCCTGCGAGCTCTGGGGCCAACGTCCTGACTTTC. Translating it yields CASVPPASSGANVLTF.

The chain uses TRBV30 and TRBJ1-5; tentatively, D is TRBD1 (5 bases). CDR1 is GTSNPN and CDR2 is SVGIG in the germline V gene (reference sequence). The CDR3 totals 14 residues. Trimming pared 0 bases from V and 6 bases from J, leaving 12 bases between. CDR3 in DNA: TGTGCCTGGAGTGTCTCAGGGTTAGGTCAGCCCCAGCATTTT. Residues: CAWSVSGLGQPQHF.

The gene calls are TRBV12-5 and TRBJ1-1; no clear D gene. Per the germline V gene, CDR1 is LGHNT and CDR2 is FRNRAP. This CDR3 has 15 amino acids. Trimming took 1 base from V and 0 from J, leaving 9 bases between them. The CDR3, as DNA: TGTGCTAGTGGTTTGGATCCCGAGGTGAACACTGAAGCTTTCTTT. Residues: CASGLDPEVNTEAFF.

This chain joins TRBV18 and TRBJ2-7; D remains unclear. V gave up 2 bases and J gave up 7 bases, with 15 bases separating them. The CDR3 is 14 residues long. Germline CDR1 reads KGHSH; CDR2 reads LQKENI. The CDR3 bases are TGTGCCAGCTCACCAGTGGTGGACGGGCTAGAGCAGTACTTC. This codes for CASSPVVDGLEQYF.

This clonotype was detected a few times. The chain employs TRBV7-9 and TRBJ2-7; D gene ambiguous. V was clipped by 3 bases and J by 6 bases, with 9 bases between them. The germline V gene has CDR1 SEHNR and CDR2 FQNEAQ (reference sequence). CDR3 length equals 12 residues. This chain's CDR3 is CASSLQAPEQYF. Here the CDR3 DNA reads TGTGCCAGCAGCTTGCAGGCACCCGAGCAGTACTTC. The entire variable domain, with the rest obtained from reference TRBV7-9 and TRBJ2-7, is as follows: DTGVSQNPRHKITKRGQNVTFRCDPISEHNRLYWYRQTLGQGPEFLTYFQNEAQLEKSRLLSDRFSAERPKGSFSTLEIQRTEQGDSAMYLCASSLQAPEQYFGPGTRLTVT.

Only a few counts were recorded for this clonotype. The genes are TRBV4-3 and TRBJ2-1; 8 positions match TRBD2. V gave up 2 bases and J gave up 8 bases; unmatched junction bases: 5. The CDR3 loop spans 14 amino acids. Germline lookup yields CDR1 LGHNA and CDR2 YSLEER. In DNA form, the CDR3 reads TGCGCCAGCAGCCAACTTACGGGGGGGCATGAGCAGTTCTTC. It yields the protein CASSQLTGGHEQFF.

This clonotype was seen a few times. The chain recombines TRBV6-5 with TRBJ1-5; unclear D gene. The CDR3 is 13 amino acids. Germline V gene sequence: CDR1 MNHEY, CDR2 SVGAGI. Trimming cost V 6 bases and J 3 bases, with 9 bases left between them. The CDR3 protein is CASRGRTNQPQHF. The CDR3 DNA reads as TGTGCCAGCAGAGGGAGGACCAATCAGCCCCAGCATTTT.

A few counts support this clonotype. V is TRBV30 and J is TRBJ1-4; perhaps TRBD1 as D (5 bases). This CDR3 has 16 amino acids. Germline CDR1 GTSNPN, CDR2 SVGIG (reference sequence). The V gene lost 2 bases and the J gene lost 3 bases, with 16 bases spanning the gap. The CDR3 DNA follows: TGTGCCTGGAGTTCGGGTCGGGCAGGGCCTAATGAAAAACTGTTTTTT. Translation gives CAWSSGRAGPNEKLFF. Full variable domain (outside the CDR3, taken from reference TRBV30 and TRBJ1-4): SQTIHQWPATLVQPVGSPLSLECTVEGTSNPNLYWYRQAAGRGLQLLFYSVGIGQISSEVPQNLSASRPQDRQFILSSKKLLLSDSGFYLCAWSSGRAGPNEKLFFGSGTQLSVL.

Ten or more counts support this clonotype. CDR3 sequence (DNA): TGTGCCAGCAGCCCCTCCACTAGCGGGGGGGCCGAAGAGACCCAGTACTTC. It yields the protein CASSPSTSGGAEETQYF. The chain recombines TRBV4-2 with TRBJ2-5; 13 bases fit TRBD2. The CDR3 has 17 residues. The trim removed 4 bases at V and 3 bases at J, leaving 8 bases unmatched. Germline V gene sequence: CDR1 LGHNA, CDR2 YNFKEQ.

This clonotype was detected ten times or more. The genes are TRBV7-2 and TRBJ2-1; D may be TRBD1 (6 bases). Trimming removed 5 bases at V and 0 bases at J, with 23 bases between. CDR3 length: 19 residues. CDR1 SGHTA and CDR2 FQGNSA come from the germline V gene. CDR3 sequence: CASSPQGLLTVSSYNEQFF. CDR3 DNA sequence: TGTGCCAGCAGCCCTCAGGGGCTCCTAACGGTTAGCTCCTACAATGAGCAGTTCTTC.

This clonotype was found many times. V and J are TRBV4-1 and TRBJ2-7; D not resolved. The CDR3 length is 13 residues. Germline V lookup: CDR1 MGHRA, CDR2 YSYEKL. The germline V and J ends were trimmed by 1 base and 1 base, with 5 bases remaining between them. The CDR3 nucleotides are TGCGCCAGCAGCCAAGTCGGATCCTACGAGCAGTACGTC. This sequence encodes CASSQVGSYEQYV.

At least ten counts were recorded for this clonotype. This chain joins TRBV2 and TRBJ2-5; tentatively, D is TRBD2 (5 bases). The CDR3 length is 12 residues. V lost 6 bases and J 0 bases, leaving 5 bases between the germline ends. Germline V CDR1 and CDR2: SNHLY, FYNNEI. The CDR3 sequence is CASRGDQETQYF. The DNA for the CDR3 is TGTGCCAGCAGGGGAGACCAAGAGACCCAGTACTTC.

In its sample, this clonotype was seen many times. The rearrangement links TRBV7-2 to TRBJ1-2; TRBD1 matches 7 bases. Germline V gives CDR1 SGHTA, CDR2 FQGNSA. J gave up 7 bases and V 2 bases, and 4 bases lay outside the gene matches. CDR3 size: 13 residues. The CDR3 loop reads CASSLTGEVGYTF. The CDR3 bases are TGTGCCAGCAGCTTAACAGGGGAAGTTGGCTACACCTTC.

Only a few counts were recorded for this clonotype. V and J are TRBV12-3 or TRBV12-4 and TRBJ1-1; 8 nucleotides line up with TRBD1. This CDR3 has 14 amino acids. J was trimmed by 5 bases and V by 4 bases; bases with no gene match: 6. CDR3 coding DNA: TGTGCCAGCAGTTCAGCAGGGGGCAGAACTGAAGCTTTCTTT. This sequence encodes CASSSAGGRTEAFF.

This clonotype has at least ten counts. The chain is built from TRBV5-1 and TRBJ2-2, with a tentative D call TRBD1 (6 bases). V lost 4 bases to trimming and J lost 3 bases, with 16 bases between them. CDR1 is SGHRS, CDR2 YFSETQ, per germline. CDR3 length equals 16 residues. This CDR3 is CASSPRRQEDTGELFF. As DNA, the CDR3 is TGCGCCAGCAGCCCCCGTAGACAGGAGGACACCGGGGAGCTGTTTTTT.

In its sample, this clonotype was seen a few times. The chain uses TRBV4-2 and TRBJ1-1; D ambiguous. This CDR3 has 13 residues. The germline V gene encodes CDR1 LGHNA and CDR2 YNFKEQ. V lost 0 bases and J lost 0, with 2 bases in between. CDR3 bases: TGTGCCAGCAGCCAAGAGATGAACACTGAAGCTTTCTTT. Encoded protein: CASSQEMNTEAFF.

This chain joins TRBV20-1 and TRBJ1-1, with a tentative D call TRBD1 (5 bases). The germline V gene encodes CDR1 DFQATT and CDR2 SNEGSKA (reference sequence). Trimming shortened V by 1 base and J by 4 bases, and 16 bases separated the two germline ends. The CDR3 totals 15 residues. The CDR3 loop reads CSARAPGRRSTEAFF. CDR3 DNA: TGCAGTGCTAGAGCGCCAGGGCGGAGGAGCACTGAAGCTTTCTTT.